The clone carrying this T cell receptor (beta chain) was detected a few times. This specimen comes from a study of blood T cell repertoires in COVID-19. In the study overall: In each case, the material was cDNA or gDNA derived from T cells, B-cell-depleted T cells, or PBMCs.

J was trimmed by 11 bases and V by 5 bases; bases with no gene match: 7. The CDR3 contains 12 residues. Per the original data handling: Reference gene primer amplification yielded estimated nucleated cell counts. TCRdb's copy holds only in-frame clones and misses some; the assay was immunoSEQ multiplex PCR. V, J and clone size derive from that table, while D and trimming were established from the DNA sequence. The sample lists about 62,000 clones; just over 85% were seen once. The TCR was taken from a woman of 80 years or more with acute or convalescent COVID-19. The chain links TRBV12-3 or TRBV12-4 to TRBJ1-1, with 8 bases aligning to TRBD1. Sequencing was carried out using peripheral blood. Here the CDR3 reads CASSRTGWMAFF. As DNA, the CDR3 is TGTGCCAGCAGTCGGACAGGGTGGATGGCTTTCTTT.